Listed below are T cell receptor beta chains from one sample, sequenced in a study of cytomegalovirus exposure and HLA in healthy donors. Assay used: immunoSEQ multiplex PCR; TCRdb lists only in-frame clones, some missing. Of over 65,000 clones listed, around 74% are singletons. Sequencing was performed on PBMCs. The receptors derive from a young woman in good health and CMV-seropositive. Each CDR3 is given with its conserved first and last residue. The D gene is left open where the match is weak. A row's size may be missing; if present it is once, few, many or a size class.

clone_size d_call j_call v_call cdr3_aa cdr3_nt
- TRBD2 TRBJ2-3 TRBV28 CASRALAEITDTQYF TGTGCCAGCAGAGCTCTAGCGGAGATCACAGATACGCAGTATTTT
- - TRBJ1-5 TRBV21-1 CASLSGMGNQPQHF TGTGCCAGCCTCTCCGGGATGGGCAATCAGCCCCAGCATTTT
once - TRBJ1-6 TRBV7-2 CASSLGTASPLHF TGTGCCAGCAGCTTAGGGACAGCTTCACCCCTCCACTTT
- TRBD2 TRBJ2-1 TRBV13 CASSLFAGGINEQFF TGTGCCAGCAGCTTGTTCGCGGGAGGGATTAATGAGCAGTTCTTC
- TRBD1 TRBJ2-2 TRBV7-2 CASSRPGQGFAGELFF TGTGCCAGCAGTCGCCCGGGACAGGGTTTCGCCGGGGAGCTGTTTTTT
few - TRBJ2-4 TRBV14 CASSQVIGGANIQYF TGTGCCAGCAGCCAAGTTATAGGCGGAGCAAACATTCAGTACTTC
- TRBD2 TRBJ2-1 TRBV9 CASSARPGGGGRYNEQFF TGTGCCAGCAGCGCCCGCCCGGGGGGGGGAGGACGCTACAATGAGCAGTTCTTC
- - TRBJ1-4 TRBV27 CASSRRKSPTTNEKLFF TGTGCCAGCAGTCGCAGGAAATCCCCCACAACTAATGAAAAACTGTTTTTT
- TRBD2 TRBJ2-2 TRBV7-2 CASSLQASGVTGELFF TGTGCCAGCAGCTTACAAGCTAGCGGGGTCACCGGGGAGCTGTTTTTT
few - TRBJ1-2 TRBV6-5 CASSSGAYGYTF TGTGCCAGCAGCTCAGGGGCCTATGGCTACACCTTC
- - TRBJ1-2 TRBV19 CARPGRVAEGGYTF TGTGCCAGGCCGGGCAGGGTAGCGGAGGGTGGCTACACCTTC
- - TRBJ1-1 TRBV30 CAWSEGNTEAFF TGTGCCTGGAGCGAGGGGAACACTGAAGCTTTCTTT
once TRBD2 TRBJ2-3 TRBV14 CASSPIAGGNTDTQYF TGTGCCAGCAGCCCGATAGCGGGAGGTAACACAGATACGCAGTATTTT
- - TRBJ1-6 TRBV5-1 CASSSIPEDSPLHF TGCGCCAGCAGCTCCATCCCGGAGGATTCACCCCTCCACTTT
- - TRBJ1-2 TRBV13 CASRARQLDYGYTF TGTGCCAGCAGGGCAAGACAGCTCGACTATGGCTACACCTTC
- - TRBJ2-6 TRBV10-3 CAIRPAAGANVLTF TGTGCCATCAGACCGGCGGCTGGGGCCAACGTCCTGACTTTC
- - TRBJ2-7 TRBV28 CASSLGSYEQYF TGTGCCAGCAGTTTGGGCAGCTACGAGCAGTACTTC
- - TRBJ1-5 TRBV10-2 CASRATGISQPQHF TGCGCCAGCAGGGCCACGGGGATTAGTCAGCCCCAGCATTTT
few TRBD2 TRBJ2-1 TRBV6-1 CASSVNLAGAYNEQFF TGTGCCAGCAGTGTAAATTTAGCGGGAGCCTACAATGAGCAGTTCTTC
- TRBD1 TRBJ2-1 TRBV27 CASSPTGGTYNEQFF TGTGCCAGCAGTCCCACAGGGGGTACCTACAATGAGCAGTTCTTC
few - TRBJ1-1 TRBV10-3 CAIGGGGEAFF TGTGCCATCGGGGGAGGGGGTGAAGCTTTCTTT
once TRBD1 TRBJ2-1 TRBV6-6 CASSRGSIFLNEQFF TGTGCCAGCAGCAGGGGGAGTATTTTTTTGAATGAGCAGTTCTTC